This T cell receptor (beta chain) was recovered during a study of cytomegalovirus exposure and HLA in healthy donors. Points from the study as a whole: Later work associated fewer than 20,000 TCR beta sequences with HLA alleles at 0.05 false discovery rate. In a later analysis, TCR beta V- and J-gene trimming was associated with a missense DCLRE1C variant.

Unmatched junction bases numbered 3, after V lost 8 bases and J lost 5 bases. This CDR3 is built from 13 residues. Germline V gives CDR1 KGHSH, CDR2 LQKENI. The PCR made use of 60 Vbeta and 13 Jbeta primers. The table came from immunoSEQ multiplex PCR; TCRdb's copy has only in-frame clones and leaves some out. The sample shows 100,000 to 150,000 clones, under 85% of them seen only once. These donors counted as nominally healthy when sampled, but unrecorded immune exposures were likely. To note about this clone: The target antigen is unknown.

V and J are TRBV18 and TRBJ2-5; 12 bases are a match to TRBD2. The sample taken for sequencing was PBMCs. This receptor was identified in a woman aged 40 to 50 in good health and CMV-seropositive. As DNA, the CDR3 is TGTGCCAGCGCTAGCGGGAGGGCTGAGACCCAGTACTTC. Encoded protein: CASASGRAETQYF. Full variable domain (missing parts from reference TRBV18 and TRBJ2-5): NAGVMQNPRHLVRRRGQEARLRCSPMKGHSHVYWYRQLPEEGLKFMVYLQKENIIDESGMPKERFSAEFPKEGPSILRIQQVVRGDSAAYFCASASGRAETQYFGPGTRLLVL.